Below are 23 T cell receptor beta chains sequenced from a single sample in a study of cytomegalovirus exposure and HLA in healthy donors. The study ran its PCR with 60 Vbeta and 13 Jbeta primers. Libraries were prepared by immunoSEQ multiplex PCR; TCRdb keeps only in-frame clonotypes and omits some of them. This repertoire includes 95,000 to 150,000 clones. What was sequenced was PBMCs. The receptors were gathered from a man aged 18 to 30 in good health and CMV-seronegative.

The chain recombines TRBV9 with TRBJ2-2, with 9 bases lining up with TRBD2. This CDR3 contains 15 residues. Per germline, CDR1 SGDLS and CDR2 YYNGEE. Trimming took 5 bases from V and 2 from J; bases not matched to a gene: 4. The CDR3 region is CASRAGGLNTGELFF. The CDR3 coding sequence is TGTGCCAGCAGGGCGGGAGGGCTCAACACCGGGGAGCTGTTTTTT.

The chain links TRBV9 to TRBJ2-1; 8 bases map to TRBD2. Germline assignment: CDR1 SGDLS and CDR2 YYNGEE. With V trimmed by 1 base and J by 2 bases, 8 bases remained unmatched. This CDR3 is 17 amino acids long. The CDR3 region has the DNA TGTGCCAGCAGCGTAACTTCGGGGGGGAGCGCCTACAATGAGCAGTTCTTC. Protein sequence: CASSVTSGGSAYNEQFF.

The V gene is TRBV11-3, the J gene TRBJ2-2, with a weak D call TRBD1 (6 bases). The CDR3 has 15 residues. Germline assignment: CDR1 SGHNT and CDR2 YENEEA. Trimming stripped 5 bases from V and 2 bases from J, with 12 bases between. CDR3 sequence (DNA): TGTGCCAGCAGCCGAGGACAGCCTAACACCGGGGAGCTGTTTTTT. Its translation is CASSRGQPNTGELFF.

The chain carries TRBV7-9 and TRBJ2-1, with 14 positions matching TRBD2. Germline CDR1 is SEHNR and CDR2 is FQNEAQ (reference sequence). V lost 8 bases and J lost 7; bases outside the gene matches: 7. The CDR3 consists of 15 residues. CDR3 residues: CASGTSGSLGNEQFF. CDR3 DNA: TGTGCCAGCGGGACTAGCGGGAGTTTAGGTAATGAGCAGTTCTTC.

The V call is TRBV7-9, the J call TRBJ2-5, with a weak D call TRBD1 (5 bases). The better agreement between TRBJ2-7 and the DNA end casts doubt on the J call. CDR1 is SEHNR and CDR2 is FQNEAQ in the germline V gene (reference sequence). The CDR3 covers 14 residues. The CDR3 bases are TGTGCCAGCAGCTTAACGCAGGGTATTGGCGAGCAGTACTTC. This encodes CASSLTQGIGEQYF.

The V gene is TRBV5-1, the J gene TRBJ2-1; D is possibly TRBD2 (5 bases). Deletions cut 0 bases from V and 6 bases from J, with 10 bases between. The CDR3 is 14 residues long. The germline CDR1 and CDR2 sequences are SGHRS and YFSETQ. The CDR3 DNA is TGCGCCAGCAGCTTGGGACCGAGGGCCAATGAGCAGTTCTTC. Translated: CASSLGPRANEQFF.

The chain has TRBV6-1 and TRBJ2-6; 7 bases are a match to TRBD1. CDR3 size: 21 residues. Per germline, CDR1 MNHNS and CDR2 SASEGT. Losses at the gene ends were 0 bases for V and 3 bases for J; bases not matched to a gene: 17. CDR3: CASSEALGIGGLTFGANVLTF. Here the CDR3 DNA reads TGTGCCAGCAGTGAAGCGCTTGGGATAGGGGGCTTAACTTTTGGGGCCAACGTCCTGACTTTC.

The V call is TRBV27, the J call TRBJ2-1, with 12 nucleotides matching TRBD1. The CDR3 contains 14 residues. J gave up 10 bases and V 5 bases, and 6 bases lay outside the gene matches. Germline V gives CDR1 MNHEY, CDR2 SMNVEV (reference sequence). The CDR3 DNA sequence: TGTGCCAGCAGTCTGGGACAGGGGGCTCTCGAGCAGTTCTTC. Its translation is CASSLGQGALEQFF.

The rearrangement uses TRBV28 and TRBJ2-3; perhaps TRBD1 as D (6 bases). V shed 3 bases and J shed 6 bases, with 19 bases lying between them. The CDR3 consists of 16 residues. Germline CDR1 and CDR2: MDHEN and SYDVKM. The CDR3 nucleotides are TGTGCCAGCAGTTTTTCGAACAGGGCGGTTGGTGATACGCAGTATTTT. Its translation is CASSFSNRAVGDTQYF.

The rearrangement joins TRBV6-1 to TRBJ2-5; possible D gene TRBD2, 5 bases. The J call may be faulty, since TRBJ2-7 better matches the DNA end. The V gene's germline CDR1 is MNHNS and CDR2 SASEGT. The length of the CDR3 is 13 residues. CDR3 loop: CASIRGSSYEQYF. CDR3 in DNA: TGTGCCAGCATCCGGGGATCCTCCTACGAGCAGTACTTC.

The chain recombines TRBV19 with TRBJ1-5; possibly TRBD1 for D (5 bases). Per germline, CDR1 LNHDA and CDR2 SQIVND (reference sequence). V was pared by 3 bases and J by 6 bases, with 12 bases between. The CDR3 has 14 residues. Here the CDR3 DNA reads TGTGCCAGTAGTATTGGAGGGGTTGGTCAGCCCCAGCATTTT. It is translated as CASSIGGVGQPQHF. Using reference TRBV19 and TRBJ1-5 for the parts outside the CDR3, the full variable domain is DGGITQSPKYLFRKEGQNVTLSCEQNLNHDAMYWYRQDPGQGLRLIYYSQIVNDFQKGDIAEGYSVSREKKESFPLTVTSAQKNPTAFYLCASSIGGVGQPQHFGDGTRLSIL.

J is TRBJ1-5 and V is TRBV6-5, with 7 bases fitting TRBD1. This CDR3 contains 15 residues. Germline CDR1 MNHEY, CDR2 SVGAGI. The trim removed 6 bases at V and 4 bases at J, leaving 9 bases unmatched. The CDR3 protein is CASRKTGEWNQPQHF. CDR3 bases: TGTGCCAGCAGAAAAACAGGGGAATGGAATCAGCCCCAGCATTTT.

This sequence joins TRBV2 and TRBJ1-1, with a possible D match to TRBD1 (6 bases). Germline V lookup: CDR1 SNHLY, CDR2 FYNNEI. Deletions cut 6 bases from V and 2 bases from J, with 10 bases between. CDR3 length: 13 residues. The CDR3 region is CASSRDTNTEAFF. DNA for the CDR3: TGTGCCAGCAGCCGGGACACCAACACTGAAGCTTTCTTT. Based on the CDR3 plus reference TRBV2 and TRBJ1-1, the full variable domain is EPEVTQTPSHQVTQMGQEVILRCVPISNHLYFYWYRQILGQKVEFLVSFYNNEISEKSEIFDDQFSVERPDGSNFTLKIRSTKLEDSAMYFCASSRDTNTEAFFGQGTRLTVV.

The chain joins TRBV2 to TRBJ2-5; TRBD1 matches at 8 bases. CDR3 length equals 13 residues. With V trimmed by 8 bases and J by 2 bases, 4 bases remained unmatched. The germline V gene encodes CDR1 SNHLY and CDR2 FYNNEI. CDR3 protein: CASVRDRQETQYF. The CDR3 nucleotides read TGTGCCAGCGTCCGGGACAGGCAAGAGACCCAGTACTTC.

The J gene is TRBJ1-5, the V gene TRBV7-9; 8 bases align to TRBD1. This CDR3 spans 13 amino acids. V shed 1 base and J 7 bases; nucleotides not matched to a gene: 0. Germline assignment: CDR1 SEHNR and CDR2 FQNEAQ (reference sequence). The CDR3 DNA reads TGTGCCAGCAGCTTAGGACAGGGGCAGCCCCAGCATTTT. Amino acids: CASSLGQGQPQHF.

The CDR3 region is CASSARIHFKSSDEQYF. For the CDR3, the DNA is TGTGCCAGCAGTGCGCGGATCCACTTCAAGTCTTCGGACGAGCAGTACTTC. The chain employs TRBV6-1 and TRBJ2-7; D is ambiguous. The CDR3 has 17 residues. With 4 bases removed from V and 5 bases from J, the gap between germline ends came to 24 bases. CDR1 and CDR2 (germline): MNHNS, SASEGT.

The chain is built from TRBV4-1 and TRBJ2-3, with 9 bases aligning to TRBD1. CDR1 MGHRA and CDR2 YSYEKL come from the germline V gene. With 4 bases clipped from V and 4 bases from J, the junction kept 15 bases outside the gene matches. This CDR3 is built from 18 residues. CDR3 DNA sequence: TGCGCCAGCAGCCTCACGGCTACAGTGGACAGGGGAGCAGATACGCAGTATTTT. Protein product: CASSLTATVDRGADTQYF.

The V gene is TRBV7-2, the J gene TRBJ2-7; TRBD2 agrees at 7 bases. Germline CDR1 is SGHTA and CDR2 is FQGNSA. The CDR3 extends over 17 amino acids. Trimming cost V 2 bases and J 4 bases; bases outside gene matches: 14. The CDR3 DNA reads as TGTGCCAGCAGCTTAAGGGTTTCTAGCGGTAGCATGTACGAGCAGTACTTC. Protein: CASSLRVSSGSMYEQYF.

The CDR3 bases are TGCGCCAGCAGACACCCAGGGGAGGATACGCAGTATTTT. This gives the protein CASRHPGEDTQYF. J is TRBJ2-3 and V is TRBV5-1; D might be TRBD1 (6 bases). CDR1 is SGHRS and CDR2 is YFSETQ in the germline V gene. This CDR3 spans 13 amino acids. Trimming took off 5 bases at V and 6 bases at J, with 13 bases between the two ends.

V and J are TRBV28 and TRBJ2-1, with 11 positions matching TRBD2. Germline lookup yields CDR1 MDHEN and CDR2 SYDVKM. V shed 6 bases and J 9 bases; nucleotides not matched to a gene: 10. This CDR3 has 15 residues. CDR3 bases: TGTGCCAGCAGGACTAGCGGGATTAGGTGGGCTGAGCAGTTCTTC. It encodes CASRTSGIRWAEQFF.

V is TRBV9 and J is TRBJ1-2; D may be TRBD1 (6 bases). CDR3 length equals 13 residues. The V gene lost 0 bases and the J gene lost 8 bases, with 11 bases spanning the gap. Germline loops: CDR1 SGDLS, CDR2 YYNGEE. The CDR3 is CASSVGQAEGYTF. The CDR3 DNA sequence: TGTGCCAGCAGCGTAGGACAGGCGGAAGGCTACACCTTC.

The chain carries TRBV30 and TRBJ1-4; 7 nucleotides agree with TRBD1. Germline V lookup: CDR1 GTSNPN, CDR2 SVGIG (reference sequence). J was trimmed by 5 bases and V by 2 bases; bases with no gene match: 5. This CDR3 region has 14 residues. The CDR3 bases are TGTGCCTGGAGTATATTGGGACAGAATGAAAAACTGTTTTTT. Its translation: CAWSILGQNEKLFF.

The chain carries TRBV19 and TRBJ1-6; D might be TRBD1 (5 bases). With 3 bases removed from V and 5 bases from J, the gap between germline ends came to 8 bases. Germline values: CDR1 LNHDA, CDR2 SQIVND (reference sequence). This CDR3 is built from 14 residues. The CDR3 region is CASSMGQNNSPLHF. CDR3 DNA sequence: TGTGCCAGTAGTATGGGGCAGAATAATTCACCCCTCCACTTT. Drawing the rest from reference TRBV19 and TRBJ1-6, the complete variable domain is DGGITQSPKYLFRKEGQNVTLSCEQNLNHDAMYWYRQDPGQGLRLIYYSQIVNDFQKGDIAEGYSVSREKKESFPLTVTSAQKNPTAFYLCASSMGQNNSPLHFGNGTRLTVT.